The rows below give T cell receptor beta chains drawn from one sample of a study of blood T cell repertoires in COVID-19. Profiling relied on immunoSEQ multiplex PCR, and the TCRdb table lists in-frame clones only, not all of them. Among about 430,000 clones listed, 70% to 90% were seen once. Sequencing was performed on PBMCs or T cells enriched from blood (not recorded which). Receptors originate from a woman younger than 35 who had been exposed to COVID-19. Each CDR3 is given with its conserved first and last residue. Size values are once, few and many counts, or a class for expanded clones, and some rows have none.

few	13	TRBV18	CASSRDRNYEQYF
once	11	TRBV12-3/TRBV12-4	CASSSGYEQYF
-	15	TRBV7-9	CASSLAPSGGYTQYF
-	16	TRBV9	CASSARTLSSYNEQFF
-	15	TRBV18	CASSPPAGGVDTQYF
-	15	TRBV7-9	CASSLDPGPYYGYTF
-	16	TRBV6-5	CASSYSRISGANVLTF
-	15	TRBV6-5	CASSYGAGPSYEQYF
-	14	TRBV27	CASSLYLGGVEQYF
-	15	TRBV6-5	CASGTRLYSNQPQHF
-	15	TRBV3-1/TRBV3-2	CASSRGGGVTDTQYF
few	13	TRBV20-1	CSASLATQETQYF
-	16	TRBV28	CASSSQGKGNTDTQYF
-	15	TRBV19	CASSLQGTGNQPQHF
-	14	TRBV6-5	CASSYGRARYGYTF
-	17	TRBV9	CASSPWTDVSYNSPLHF
-	17	TRBV6-2/TRBV6-3	CARSYFPRQGANSPLHF
-	16	TRBV28	CASSLEGVDSGNTIYF
-	18	TRBV15	CATSRETGGYFGLQPQHF
-	16	TRBV19	CASTRQLGQTNYGYTF
-	15	TRBV4-3	CASSLGQGEHYEQYF
few	13	TRBV11-2	CASSLDSDTEAFF
-	16	TRBV28	CASSLLPGAYTQPQHF
-	12	TRBV6-5	CVISGNNSPLHF
-	16	TRBV14	CASSPSPGKHSYEQYF
-	17	TRBV4-1	CASSAWTSGTREETQYF
-	15	TRBV6-4	CASRDLAPSYNEQFF
once	16	TRBV28	CASSTPVGAGNQPQHF
-	15	TRBV23-1	CASSQSGTGYTEAFF
-	14	TRBV4-1	CASSQGQGEVEQYF
-	18	TRBV3-1/TRBV3-2	CASSQVGGWGLMNTEAFF
-	15	TRBV27	CASRIVAGAYNEQFF
-	16	TRBV14	CASSFRPESSYNEQFF
-	12	TRBV9	CASSAGGGLTFF
-	15	TRBV6-2/TRBV6-3	CASSYSASGSDEQFF
-	14	TRBV5-1	CASRGDRITDTQYF
once	12	TRBV7-9	CASSFQRGEQYF
-	14	TRBV19	CASSIGQVNQPQHF
-	15	TRBV4-2	CASSRSGEASTEAFF
-	15	TRBV27	CASSHRDRLVNEQFF
-	18	TRBV5-4	CASSPPLLTGRAGNTQYF
once	15	TRBV7-9	CASSVPRQGGYEQYF
few	13	TRBV19	CASNTILAGDQFF
-	14	TRBV7-2	CASSSGTGAYEQYF
-	15	TRBV28	CASSLFASRSYEQYF
-	17	TRBV7-3	CASSLTGSGGTHNEQFF
once	14	TRBV15	CATSRAGPTGELFF
-	15	TRBV28	CASSLLTGGNQPQHF
-	15	TRBV15	CATSRSRGLAEEAFF
-	19	TRBV4-1	CASSEAGLLAGGEYNEQFF
few	16	TRBV18	CASSPSQGHSNQPQHF
-	12	TRBV7-9	CASSSRGDEQYF
-	18	TRBV7-6	CASSSPASGALAKNIQYF